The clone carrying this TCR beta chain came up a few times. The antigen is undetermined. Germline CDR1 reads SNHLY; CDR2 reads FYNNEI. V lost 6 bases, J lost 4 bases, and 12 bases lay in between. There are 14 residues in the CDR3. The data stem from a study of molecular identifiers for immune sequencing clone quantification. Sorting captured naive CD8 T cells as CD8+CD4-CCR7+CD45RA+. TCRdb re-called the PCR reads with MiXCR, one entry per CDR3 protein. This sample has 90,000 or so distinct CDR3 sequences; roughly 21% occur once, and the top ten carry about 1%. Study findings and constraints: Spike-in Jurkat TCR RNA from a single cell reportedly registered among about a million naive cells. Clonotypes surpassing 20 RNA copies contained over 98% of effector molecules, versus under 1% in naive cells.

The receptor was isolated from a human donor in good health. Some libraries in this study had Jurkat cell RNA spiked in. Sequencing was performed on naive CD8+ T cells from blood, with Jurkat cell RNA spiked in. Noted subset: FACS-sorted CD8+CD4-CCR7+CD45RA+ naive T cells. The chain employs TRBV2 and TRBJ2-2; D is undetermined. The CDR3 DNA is TGTGCCAGCAGGGGGTTGAAGAGCACCGGGGAGCTGTTTTTT. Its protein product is CASRGLKSTGELFF.